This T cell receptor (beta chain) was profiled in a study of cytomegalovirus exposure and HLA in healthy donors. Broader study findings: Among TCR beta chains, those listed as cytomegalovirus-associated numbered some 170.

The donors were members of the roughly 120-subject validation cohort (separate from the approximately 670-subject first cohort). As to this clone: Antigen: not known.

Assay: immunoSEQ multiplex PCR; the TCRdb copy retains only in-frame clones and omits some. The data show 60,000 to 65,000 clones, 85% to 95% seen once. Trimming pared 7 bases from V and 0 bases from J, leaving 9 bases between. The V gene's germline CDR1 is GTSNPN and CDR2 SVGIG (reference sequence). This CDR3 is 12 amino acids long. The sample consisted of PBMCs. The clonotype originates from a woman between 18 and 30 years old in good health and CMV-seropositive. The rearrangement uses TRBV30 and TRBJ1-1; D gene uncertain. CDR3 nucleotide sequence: TGTGCCTTCCGGCAGGTGAACACTGAAGCTTTCTTT. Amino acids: CAFRQVNTEAFF.